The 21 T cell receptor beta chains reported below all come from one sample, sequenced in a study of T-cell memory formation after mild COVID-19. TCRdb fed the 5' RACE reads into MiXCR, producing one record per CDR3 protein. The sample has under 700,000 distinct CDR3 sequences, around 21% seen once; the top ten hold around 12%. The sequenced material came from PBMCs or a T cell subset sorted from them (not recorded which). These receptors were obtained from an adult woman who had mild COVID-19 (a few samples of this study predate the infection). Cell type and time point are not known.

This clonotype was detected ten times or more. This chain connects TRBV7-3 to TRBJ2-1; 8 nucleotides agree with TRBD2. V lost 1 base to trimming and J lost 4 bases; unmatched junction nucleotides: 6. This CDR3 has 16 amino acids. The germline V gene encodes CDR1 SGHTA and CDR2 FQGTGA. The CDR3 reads CASSLSGGTRYNEQFF. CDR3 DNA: TGTGCCAGCAGCTTAAGTGGCGGGACTAGATACAATGAGCAGTTCTTC.

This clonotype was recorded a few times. CDR3: CASSVAGTSRDTQYF. The CDR3 bases are TGTGCCAGCAGCGTAGCGGGGACTAGCCGGGATACGCAGTATTTT. The chain couples TRBV9 to TRBJ2-3, with TRBD2 matching 9 bases. Germline CDR1 reads SGDLS; CDR2 reads YYNGEE. CDR3 length: 15 amino acids. The V gene end was trimmed by 0 bases and the J gene end by 6 bases; junction bases not matched to a gene: 5.

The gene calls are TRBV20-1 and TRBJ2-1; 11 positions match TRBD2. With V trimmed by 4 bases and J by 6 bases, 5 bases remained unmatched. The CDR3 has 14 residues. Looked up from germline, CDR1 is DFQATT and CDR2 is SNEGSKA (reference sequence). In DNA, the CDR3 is TGCAGTGCTACAACCGGGACTAGCGGCAATGAGCAGTTCTTC. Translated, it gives CSATTGTSGNEQFF.

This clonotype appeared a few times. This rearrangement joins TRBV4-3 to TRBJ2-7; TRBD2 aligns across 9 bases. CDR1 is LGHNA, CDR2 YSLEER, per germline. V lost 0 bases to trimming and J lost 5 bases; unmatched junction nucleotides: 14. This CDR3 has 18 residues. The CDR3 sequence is CASSQDLGAGGPRDEQYF. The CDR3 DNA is TGCGCCAGCAGCCAAGATCTAGGGGCGGGAGGGCCTCGGGACGAGCAGTACTTC.

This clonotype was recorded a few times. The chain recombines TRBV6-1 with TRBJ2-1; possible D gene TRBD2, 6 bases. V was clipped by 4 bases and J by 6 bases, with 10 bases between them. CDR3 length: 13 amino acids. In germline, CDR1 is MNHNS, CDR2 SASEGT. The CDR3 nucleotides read TGTGCCAGCAGTGTTAGGGACTCCAATGAGCAGTTCTTC. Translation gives CASSVRDSNEQFF.

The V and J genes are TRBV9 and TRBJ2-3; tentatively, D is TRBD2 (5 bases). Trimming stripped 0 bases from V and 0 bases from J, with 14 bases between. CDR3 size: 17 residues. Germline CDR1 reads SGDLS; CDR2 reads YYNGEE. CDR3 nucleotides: TGTGCCAGCAGCGTAGGGGCGGGTGCAACTAGCACAGATACGCAGTATTTT. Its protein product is CASSVGAGATSTDTQYF.

The DNA for the CDR3 is TGTGCCAGTAGTATCGGCCTGGCGTCTAGCGGGGAGTATACGCAGTATTTT. It translates to CASSIGLASSGEYTQYF. The chain recombines TRBV19 with TRBJ2-3; 9 bases are shared with TRBD2. Trimming took 3 bases from V and 7 from J; bases not matched to a gene: 14. This CDR3 region has 17 residues. The germline gives CDR1 LNHDA, CDR2 SQIVND (reference sequence). The full variable domain, in which reference TRBV19 and TRBJ2-3 provide the parts outside the CDR3, is DGGITQSPKYLFRKEGQNVTLSCEQNLNHDAMYWYRQDPGQGLRLIYYSQIVNDFQKGDIAEGYSVSREKKESFPLTVTSAQKNPTAFYLCASSIGLASSGEYTQYFGPGTRLTVL.

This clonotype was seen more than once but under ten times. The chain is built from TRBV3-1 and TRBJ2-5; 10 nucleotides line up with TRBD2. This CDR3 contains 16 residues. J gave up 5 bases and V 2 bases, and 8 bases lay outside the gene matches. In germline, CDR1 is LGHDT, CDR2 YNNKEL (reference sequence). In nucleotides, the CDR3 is TGTGCCAGCAGCCAATCCCTAGCGGGGGTTGGGGAGACCCAGTACTTC. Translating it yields CASSQSLAGVGETQYF.

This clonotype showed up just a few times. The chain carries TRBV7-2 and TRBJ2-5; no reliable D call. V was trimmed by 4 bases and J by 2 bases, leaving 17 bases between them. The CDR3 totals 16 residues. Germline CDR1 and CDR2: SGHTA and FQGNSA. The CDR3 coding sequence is TGTGCCAGCAGCTCTTTTACTCCCCAAATTCAAGAGACCCAGTACTTC. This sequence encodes CASSSFTPQIQETQYF. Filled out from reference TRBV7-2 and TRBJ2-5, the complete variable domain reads GAGVSQSPSNKVTEKGKDVELRCDPISGHTALYWYRQSLGQGLEFLIYFQGNSAPDKSGLPSDRFSAERTGGSVSTLTIQRTQQEDSAVYLCASSSFTPQIQETQYFGPGTRLLVL.

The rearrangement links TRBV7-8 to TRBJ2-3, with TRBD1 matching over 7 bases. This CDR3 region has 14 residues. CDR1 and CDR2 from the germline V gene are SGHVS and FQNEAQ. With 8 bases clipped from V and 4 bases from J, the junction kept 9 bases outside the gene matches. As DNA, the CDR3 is TGTGCCAGCGGGAGACAGGGCTTCTCAGATACGCAGTATTTT. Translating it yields CASGRQGFSDTQYF.

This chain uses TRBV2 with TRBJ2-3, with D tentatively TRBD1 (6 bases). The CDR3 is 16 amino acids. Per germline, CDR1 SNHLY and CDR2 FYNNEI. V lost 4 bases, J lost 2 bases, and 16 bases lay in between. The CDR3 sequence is CASSVGQGFYTDTQYF. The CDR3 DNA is TGTGCCAGCAGTGTAGGGCAGGGGTTCTACACAGATACGCAGTATTTT.

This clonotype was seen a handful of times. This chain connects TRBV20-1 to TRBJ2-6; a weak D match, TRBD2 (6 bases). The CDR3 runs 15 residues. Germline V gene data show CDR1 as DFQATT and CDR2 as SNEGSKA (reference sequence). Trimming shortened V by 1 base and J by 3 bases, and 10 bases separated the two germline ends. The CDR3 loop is CSARVLANGANVLTF. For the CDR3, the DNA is TGCAGTGCTAGAGTACTAGCTAATGGGGCCAACGTCCTGACTTTC.

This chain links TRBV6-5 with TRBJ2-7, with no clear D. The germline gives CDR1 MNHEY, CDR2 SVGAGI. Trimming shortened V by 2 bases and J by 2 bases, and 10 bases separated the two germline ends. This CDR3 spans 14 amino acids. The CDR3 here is CASSYGMMTYEQYF. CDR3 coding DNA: TGTGCCAGCAGTTACGGGATGATGACCTACGAGCAGTACTTC.

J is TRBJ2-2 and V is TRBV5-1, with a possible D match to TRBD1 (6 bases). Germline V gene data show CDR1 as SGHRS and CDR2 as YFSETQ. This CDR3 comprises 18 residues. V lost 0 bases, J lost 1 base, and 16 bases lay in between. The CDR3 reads CASSLGTVANLNTGELFF. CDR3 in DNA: TGCGCCAGCAGCTTGGGGACAGTTGCAAACTTGAACACCGGGGAGCTGTTTTTT.

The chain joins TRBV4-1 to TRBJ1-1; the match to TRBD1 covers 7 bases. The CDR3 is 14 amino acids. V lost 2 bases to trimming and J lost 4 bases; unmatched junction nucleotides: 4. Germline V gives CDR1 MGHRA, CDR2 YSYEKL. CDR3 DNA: TGCGCCAGCAGCCAACCCGACAGGGCCACTGAAGCTTTCTTT. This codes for CASSQPDRATEAFF.

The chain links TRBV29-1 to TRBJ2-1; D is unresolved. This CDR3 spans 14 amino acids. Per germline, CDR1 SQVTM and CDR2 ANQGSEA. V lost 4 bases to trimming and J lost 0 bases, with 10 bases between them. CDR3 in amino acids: CSVARTNSYNEQFF. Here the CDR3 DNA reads TGCAGCGTTGCCCGGACCAACTCCTACAATGAGCAGTTCTTC.

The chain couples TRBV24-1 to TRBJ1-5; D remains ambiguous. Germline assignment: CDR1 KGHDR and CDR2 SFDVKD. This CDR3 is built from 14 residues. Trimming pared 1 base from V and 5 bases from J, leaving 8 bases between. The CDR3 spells CATSDFSIDQPQHF. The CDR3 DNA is TGTGCCACCAGTGATTTCTCCATTGATCAGCCCCAGCATTTT.

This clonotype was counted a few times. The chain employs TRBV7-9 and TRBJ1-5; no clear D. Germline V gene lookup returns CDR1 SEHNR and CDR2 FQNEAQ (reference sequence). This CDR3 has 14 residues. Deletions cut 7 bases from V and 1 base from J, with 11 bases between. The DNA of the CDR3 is TGTGCCAGCACCACTACAGACAGCAATCAGCCCCAGCATTTT. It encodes CASTTTDSNQPQHF.

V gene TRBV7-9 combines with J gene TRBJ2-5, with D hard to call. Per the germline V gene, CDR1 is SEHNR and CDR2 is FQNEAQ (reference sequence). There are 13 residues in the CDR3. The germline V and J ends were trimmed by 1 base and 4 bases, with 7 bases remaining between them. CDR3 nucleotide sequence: TGTGCCAGCAGCTTAGGAGTCATAGAGACCCAGTACTTC. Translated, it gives CASSLGVIETQYF.

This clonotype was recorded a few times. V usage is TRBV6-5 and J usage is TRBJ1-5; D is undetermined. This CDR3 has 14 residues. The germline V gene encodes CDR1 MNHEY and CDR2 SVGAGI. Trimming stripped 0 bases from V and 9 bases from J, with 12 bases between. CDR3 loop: CASSYSLGQGPQHF. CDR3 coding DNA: TGTGCCAGCAGTTACTCATTAGGGCAAGGGCCCCAGCATTTT.

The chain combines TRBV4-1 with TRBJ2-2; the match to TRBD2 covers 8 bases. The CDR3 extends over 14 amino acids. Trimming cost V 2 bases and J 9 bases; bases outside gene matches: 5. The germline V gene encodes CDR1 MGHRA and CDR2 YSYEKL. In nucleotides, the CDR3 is TGCGCCAGCAGCCAAAGCGGGGGCGGGTGGGAGCTGTTTTTT. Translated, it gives CASSQSGGGWELFF.